This T cell receptor beta chain is from a study of regulatory T cells in long-lasting Graves disease. Study findings and constraints: Analyses excluded thyroid tissue, covering peripheral blood alone.

Time point noted: newly diagnosed GD, antithyroid drugs for less than 3 months. With RNA extracted from PBMCs as input, the TCR library was made. Libraries of TCR beta came from iRepertoire HTBI primers plus Arm-PCR of CDR3 regions. TCRdb ran MiXCR on the multiplex PCR reads and lists one entry per CDR3 protein. The sample yields 560,000 or so distinct CDR3 sequences, roughly 15% seen once. Trimming left V 5 bases short and J 4 bases short, with 14 bases between. Per germline, CDR1 GTSNPN and CDR2 SVGIG (reference sequence). This CDR3 is built from 13 residues. In the case of this clonotype: The antigen is undetermined.

These data also featured in a second study, about T cells in Graves' hyperthyroidism and ophthalmopathy. In that study: Blood shared most expanded thyroid clonotypes above 0.001.

The receptor was isolated from a man younger than 35 with Graves disease. The rearrangement links TRBV30 to TRBJ1-1; D might be TRBD1 (5 bases). Source: peripheral blood mononuclear cells (PBMCs), taken at new diagnosis, from a patient treated with antithyroid drugs. CDR3 in DNA: TGTGCCTGGGGGGGGGGAATGGGCACTGAAGCTTTCTTT. Translated, it gives CAWGGGMGTEAFF.